The 17 T cell receptor beta chains below were found in one sample sequenced in a study of early stage breast cancer tumors. Measured with immunoSEQ multiplex PCR; TCRdb has only the in-frame clones, and not every one. The repertoire includes approximately 75,000 clones, 65% to 85% of them detected once, and 4.7% sits in the top ten. The sample consisted of blood. The source of these receptors is a person in their 40s with breast cancer.

This chain links TRBV7-8 with TRBJ1-2; maybe TRBD1 (6 bases). This CDR3 region has 13 residues. V was shortened by 2 bases and J by 6 bases, with 10 bases between the two germline ends. Germline V gives CDR1 SGHVS, CDR2 FQNEAQ. CDR3 loop: CASSLNRDDGYTF. DNA of the CDR3: TGTGCCAGCAGCTTAAACAGGGACGATGGCTACACCTTC.

The V call is TRBV28, the J call TRBJ1-4, with D possibly TRBD1 on 5 matching bases. The length of the CDR3 is 14 residues. Trimming stripped 10 bases from V and 8 bases from J, with 20 bases between. Germline values: CDR1 MDHEN, CDR2 SYDVKM. The CDR3 region has the DNA TGTGCCACCACCCCCGGGACCGGAGGGGAAAAACTGTTTTTT. It translates to CATTPGTGGEKLFF.

The chain uses TRBV5-1 and TRBJ1-1; TRBD1 might be the D (5 bases). Germline CDR1 reads SGHRS; CDR2 reads YFSETQ. The CDR3 is 14 amino acids. The V end lost 4 bases, the J end lost 3 bases, and 13 bases lay between the germline ends. CDR3 nucleotide sequence: TGCGCCAGCAGCCCCCTGGGGGGTTACACTGAAGCTTTCTTT. Protein product: CASSPLGGYTEAFF.

The chain recombines TRBV21-1 with TRBJ2-1; TRBD1 is taken as the D call from the table, unchecked against the DNA. TRBV21-1 is labeled a pseudogene. The CDR3 has 17 amino acids. The CDR3 spells CASSTPADREGYNEQFF. CDR3 bases: TGTGCCAGCAGCACCCCCGCGGACAGGGAGGGCTACAATGAGCAGTTCTTC.

The J gene is TRBJ2-6, the V gene TRBV28; D uncertain. The CDR3 is 15 amino acids. The germline CDR1 and CDR2 sequences are MDHEN and SYDVKM. With 6 bases removed from V and 1 base from J, the gap between germline ends came to 10 bases. The CDR3 loop reads CASSLEGSGANVLTF. For the CDR3, the DNA is TGTGCCAGCAGCCTTGAAGGATCTGGGGCCAACGTCCTGACTTTC.

This chain's CDR3 is CASSQVLGETQYF. The DNA of the CDR3 is TGTGCCAGCAGCCAAGTACTAGGAGAGACCCAGTACTTC. V gene TRBV4-2 combines with J gene TRBJ2-5; maybe TRBD2 (5 bases). CDR3 size: 13 residues. Per germline, CDR1 LGHNA and CDR2 YNFKEQ. Between the trimmed V and J ends, which lost 1 base and 4 bases, there was a span of 7 bases.

This chain links TRBV6-5 with TRBJ2-5; no clear D. CDR1 and CDR2 from the germline V gene are MNHEY and SVGAGI. The CDR3 sequence is 14 residues long. Between the trimmed V and J ends, which lost 5 bases and 5 bases, there was a span of 15 bases. CDR3 nucleotides: TGTGCCAGCAGTCCTCAAATGGACGGGGAGACCCAGTACTTC. Amino acid sequence: CASSPQMDGETQYF.

The chain employs TRBV28 and TRBJ2-3, with unresolved D. V was shortened by 1 base and J by 5 bases, with 16 bases between the two germline ends. Germline CDR1 and CDR2: MDHEN and SYDVKM. This CDR3 has 16 residues. The CDR3 is CASSLLRAWALDTQYF. As DNA, the CDR3 is TGTGCCAGCAGTTTATTAAGGGCCTGGGCGTTAGATACGCAGTATTTT.

This chain links TRBV6-6 with TRBJ1-1; D gene ambiguous. The V end lost 2 bases, the J end lost 5 bases, and 6 bases lay between the germline ends. Germline-derived CDR1 and CDR2 are MNHNY and SVGAGI (reference sequence). The CDR3 is 12 residues long. The CDR3 DNA is TGTGCCAGCAGTTACGGGCAGACTGAAGCTTTCTTT. This codes for CASSYGQTEAFF.

The sample holds one count of this clone. The J gene is TRBJ2-3, the V gene TRBV30, with a tentative D call TRBD2 (6 bases). The length of the CDR3 is 13 residues. The V end lost 4 bases, the J end lost 6 bases, and 14 bases lay between the germline ends. Germline V gene data show CDR1 as GTSNPN and CDR2 as SVGIG (reference sequence). CDR3 nucleotides: TGTGCCTGGAACCCGGGACTGGGGGATACGCAGTATTTT. Amino acid sequence: CAWNPGLGDTQYF.

The rearrangement uses TRBV28 and TRBJ1-2; D is uncertain. The V end was cut by 3 bases, the J end by 8 bases, with 13 bases between. Germline values: CDR1 MDHEN, CDR2 SYDVKM. CDR3 length: 13 residues. The CDR3 here is CASSFGSLQGYTF. In nucleotides, the CDR3 is TGTGCCAGCAGTTTCGGCAGCCTGCAGGGCTACACCTTC.

This clone appeared once. The gene calls are TRBV7-2 and TRBJ2-7; D not resolved. The V end lost 6 bases, the J end lost 5 bases, and 11 bases lay between the germline ends. The germline V gene encodes CDR1 SGHTA and CDR2 FQGNSA. This CDR3 spans 12 amino acids. The CDR3 spells CASSLTRDEQYF. The CDR3 DNA reads as TGTGCCAGCAGTTTAACCCGTGACGAGCAGTACTTC.

The CDR3: CASSSSGTENTGELFF. For the CDR3, the DNA is TGCGCCAGCAGCTCTTCCGGGACAGAGAACACCGGGGAGCTGTTTTTT. This chain uses TRBV5-1 with TRBJ2-2, with 7 positions matching TRBD1. Germline loops: CDR1 SGHRS, CDR2 YFSETQ. The CDR3 length is 16 residues. V lost 3 bases, J lost 1 base, and 6 bases stayed unmatched.

The CDR3 DNA sequence: TGTGCCAGCAGCTTACGGCTAGCGGACACCTACGAGCAGTACTTC. Translated, it gives CASSLRLADTYEQYF. The rearrangement uses TRBV7-2 and TRBJ2-7, with TRBD2 matching 7 bases. The CDR3 spans 15 residues. Germline CDR1 and CDR2: SGHTA and FQGNSA. Losses at the gene ends were 2 bases for V and 2 bases for J; bases not matched to a gene: 6.

CDR3 DNA: TGTGCCATCAGCCCGGGACAGGGCCATCAAGGGGGCTACGAGCAGTACTTC. It translates to CAISPGQGHQGGYEQYF. The rearrangement links TRBV10-3 to TRBJ2-7, with 9 bases matching TRBD1. V shed 6 bases, J shed 3 bases, and the junction held 15 bases outside the gene matches. This CDR3 has 17 residues. Germline V gene lookup returns CDR1 ENHRY and CDR2 SYGVKD.

The chain links TRBV19 to TRBJ1-5; D is uncertain. With 9 bases removed from V and 6 bases from J, the gap between germline ends came to 27 bases. CDR1 is LNHDA, CDR2 SQIVND, per germline (reference sequence). The CDR3 extends over 17 amino acids. The chain's CDR3 is CASTMGVSGYTSQPQHF. For the CDR3, the DNA is TGTGCCAGCACCATGGGCGTCTCGGGGTATACTAGTCAGCCCCAGCATTTT.

The V and J genes are TRBV29-1 and TRBJ1-5, with a possible D match to TRBD1 (6 bases). This CDR3 comprises 15 residues. Germline V CDR1 and CDR2: SQVTM, ANQGSEA. Trimming stripped 4 bases from V and 0 bases from J, with 13 bases between. The CDR3 protein is CSVVTDSYSNQPQHF. The DNA for the CDR3 is TGCAGCGTTGTGACGGACAGTTATAGCAATCAGCCCCAGCATTTT. The full variable domain, completed using reference TRBV29-1 and TRBJ1-5, is SAVISQKPSRDICQRGTSLTIQCQVDSQVTMMFWYRQQPGQSLTLIATANQGSEATYESGFVIDKFPISRPNLTFSTLTVSNMSPEDSSIYLCSVVTDSYSNQPQHFGDGTRLSIL.